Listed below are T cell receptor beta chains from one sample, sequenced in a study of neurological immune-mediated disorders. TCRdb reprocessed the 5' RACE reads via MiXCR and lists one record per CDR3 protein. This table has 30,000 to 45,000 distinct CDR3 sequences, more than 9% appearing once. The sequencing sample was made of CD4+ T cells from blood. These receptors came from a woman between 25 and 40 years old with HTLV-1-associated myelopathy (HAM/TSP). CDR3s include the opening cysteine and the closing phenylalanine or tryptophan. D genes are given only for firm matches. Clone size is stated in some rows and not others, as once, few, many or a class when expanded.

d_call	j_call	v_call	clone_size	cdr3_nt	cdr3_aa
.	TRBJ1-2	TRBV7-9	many	TGTGCCAGCAGCCCCAGGCCCCTTTTTGGCTACACCTTC	CASSPRPLFGYTF
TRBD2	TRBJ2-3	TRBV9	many	TGTGCCAGCAGCGTAGGAGCGGGGATACTCACAGATACGCAGTATTTT	CASSVGAGILTDTQYF
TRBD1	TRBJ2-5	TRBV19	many	TGTGCCAGTTCCTACCCCGGGACAGGGGTTCGCGAGACCCAGTACTTC	CASSYPGTGVRETQYF
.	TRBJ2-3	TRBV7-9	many	TGTGCCAGCAGCTTAGCCCTAGCTATCGCAGATACGCAGTATTTT	CASSLALAIADTQYF
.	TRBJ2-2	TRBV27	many	TGTGCCAGCAAGGGAACTCGGGATAAAAGCTCTGGGGCCACCGGGGAGCTGTTTTTT	CASKGTRDKSSGATGELFF
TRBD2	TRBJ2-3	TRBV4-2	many	TGTGCCAGCAGCCAAGATTGGGGACTAGCGGGGACCCTCAGCACAGATACGCAGTATTTT	CASSQDWGLAGTLSTDTQYF
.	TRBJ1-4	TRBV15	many	TGTGCCACCAGCAGAGATCCAACCGCAACTAATGAAAAACTGTTTTTT	CATSRDPTATNEKLFF
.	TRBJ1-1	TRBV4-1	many	TGCGCCAGCAGCCAGGCCTTTGGGGCTGCCGCTGAAGCTTTCTTT	CASSQAFGAAAEAFF
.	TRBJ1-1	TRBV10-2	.	TGCGCCAGCAGGGCCATGAACACTGAAGCTTTCTTT	CASRAMNTEAFF
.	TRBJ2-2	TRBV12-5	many	TGTGCTAGTGGTTTGGTCAGGACCGGGGAGCTGTTTTTT	CASGLVRTGELFF